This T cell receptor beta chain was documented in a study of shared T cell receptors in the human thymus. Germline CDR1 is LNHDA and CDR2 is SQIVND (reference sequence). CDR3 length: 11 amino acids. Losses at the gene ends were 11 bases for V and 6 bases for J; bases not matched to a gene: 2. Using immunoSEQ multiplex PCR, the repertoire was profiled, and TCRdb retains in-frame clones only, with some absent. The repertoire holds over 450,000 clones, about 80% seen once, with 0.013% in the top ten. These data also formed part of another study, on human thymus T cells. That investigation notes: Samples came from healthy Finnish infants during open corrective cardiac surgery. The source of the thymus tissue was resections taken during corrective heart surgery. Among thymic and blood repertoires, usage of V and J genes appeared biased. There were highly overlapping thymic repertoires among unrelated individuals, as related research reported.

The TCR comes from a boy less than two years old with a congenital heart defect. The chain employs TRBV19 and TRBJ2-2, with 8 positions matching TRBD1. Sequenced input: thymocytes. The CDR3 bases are TGTGCCGTACAGGGGGCCGGGGAGCTGTTTTTT. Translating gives CAVQGAGELFF.